These 6 T cell receptor beta chains came from one sample sequenced in a study of T cells in Graves' hyperthyroidism and ophthalmopathy. Amplification of TCR beta CDR3 regions used RNA as the template. The HTBI set primed first-round TCR CDR3 RT-PCR. TCRdb passed the multiplex PCR reads through MiXCR, listing each CDR3 protein once. The sample consists of about 690,000 distinct CDR3 sequences, around 15% of them appearing once. Sequencing input: blood. These receptors all stem from a man aged 50-60 years with Graves' hyperthyroidism.

The table lists this clonotype with many counts. V is TRBV5-5 and J is TRBJ2-7, with TRBD1 as a possible D gene (5 bases). There are 14 residues in the CDR3. Trimming removed 4 bases at V and 0 bases at J, with 11 bases between. The germline V gene has CDR1 SGHKS and CDR2 YYEKEE (reference sequence). CDR3 loop: CASSSTGNSYEQYF. The DNA for the CDR3 is TGTGCCAGCAGCAGCACAGGAAACTCCTACGAGCAGTACTTC.

This clonotype was counted ten times or more. The chain links TRBV11-2 to TRBJ1-1; D gene ambiguous. Germline CDR1 is SGHAT and CDR2 is FQNNGV. This CDR3 contains 14 residues. The ends were cut back, 5 bases at V and 5 bases at J, with 15 bases in the middle. CDR3 sequence reads: CASSPLLYSTEAFF. The CDR3 coding sequence is TGTGCCAGCAGCCCCCTTTTGTATTCGACTGAAGCTTTCTTT.

This clonotype has only a few counts. This sequence joins TRBV5-5 and TRBJ1-4; 8 bases are a match to TRBD1. In germline, CDR1 is SGHKS, CDR2 YYEKEE (reference sequence). The length of the CDR3 is 17 residues. With 4 bases clipped from V and 2 bases from J, the junction kept 10 bases outside the gene matches. CDR3 residues: CASSPKTGELTNEKLFF. Written as DNA, the CDR3 is TGTGCCAGCAGCCCTAAGACAGGGGAACTCACTAATGAAAAACTGTTTTTT.

This rearrangement joins TRBV20-1 to TRBJ2-3; 12 bases are shared with TRBD2. Per germline, CDR1 DFQATT and CDR2 SNEGSKA (reference sequence). V shed 5 bases and J 3 bases; nucleotides not matched to a gene: 3. The CDR3 spans 14 residues. CDR3 loop: CSAQTSGRTDTQYF. Here the CDR3 DNA reads TGCAGTGCTCAAACTAGCGGGAGGACAGATACGCAGTATTTT.

This clonotype was seen at least ten times. The chain is built from TRBV2 and TRBJ2-3, with 8 bases fitting TRBD1. Per the germline V gene, CDR1 is SNHLY and CDR2 is FYNNEI. The V gene end was trimmed by 5 bases and the J gene end by 1 base; junction bases not matched to a gene: 8. The CDR3 sequence is 16 residues long. CDR3 residues: CASSSALDRGTDTQYF. The CDR3 DNA reads TGTGCCAGCAGTTCCGCCCTGGACAGGGGCACAGATACGCAGTATTTT.

The chain has TRBV20-1 and TRBJ2-7, with 10 bases identical to TRBD2. Trimming took 5 bases from V and 2 from J; bases not matched to a gene: 9. The CDR3 contains 15 residues. From germline, CDR1 is DFQATT and CDR2 SNEGSKA (reference sequence). This chain's CDR3 is CSAYPGLALTYEQYF. The CDR3 coding sequence is TGCAGTGCTTATCCGGGACTAGCGCTCACCTACGAGCAGTACTTC.